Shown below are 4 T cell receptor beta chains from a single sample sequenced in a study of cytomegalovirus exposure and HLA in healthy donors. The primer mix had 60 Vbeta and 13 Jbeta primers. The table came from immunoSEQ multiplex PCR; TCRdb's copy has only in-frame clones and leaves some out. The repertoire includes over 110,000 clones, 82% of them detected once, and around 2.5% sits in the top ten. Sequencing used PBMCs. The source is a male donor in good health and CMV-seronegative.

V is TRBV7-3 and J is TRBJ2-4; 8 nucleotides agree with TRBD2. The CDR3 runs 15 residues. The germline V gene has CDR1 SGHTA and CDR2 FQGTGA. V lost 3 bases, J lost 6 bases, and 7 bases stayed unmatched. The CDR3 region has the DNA TGTGCCAGCAGCTTTGAAGCGGGAGCCTCAAACATTCAGTACTTC. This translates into CASSFEAGASNIQYF.

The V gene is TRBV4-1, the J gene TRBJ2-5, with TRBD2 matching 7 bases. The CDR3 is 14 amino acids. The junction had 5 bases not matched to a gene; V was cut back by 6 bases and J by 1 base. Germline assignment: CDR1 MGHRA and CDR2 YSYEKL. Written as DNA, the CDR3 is TGCGCCAGCAGTCCCGGGACTACCCAAGAGACCCAGTACTTC. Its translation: CASSPGTTQETQYF.

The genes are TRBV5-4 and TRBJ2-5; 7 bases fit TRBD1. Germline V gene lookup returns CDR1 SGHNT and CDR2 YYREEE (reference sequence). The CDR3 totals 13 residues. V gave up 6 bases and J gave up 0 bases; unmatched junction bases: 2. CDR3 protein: CASTGTDQETQYF. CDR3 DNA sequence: TGTGCCAGCACCGGGACAGACCAAGAGACCCAGTACTTC.

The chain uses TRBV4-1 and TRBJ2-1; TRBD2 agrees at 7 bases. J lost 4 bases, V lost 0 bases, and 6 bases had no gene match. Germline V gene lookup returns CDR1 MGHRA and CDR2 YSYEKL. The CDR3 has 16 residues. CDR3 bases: TGCGCCAGCAGCCAAGAAGATAGCGGGTTTTACAATGAGCAGTTCTTC. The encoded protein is CASSQEDSGFYNEQFF.